This T cell receptor beta chain was captured by sequencing in a study of blood T cell repertoires in COVID-19 (dated by TCRdb to the early 2020s). Describing the broader study: The collaborator samples originated in the United States, Italy and Spain and spanned the acute and convalescent phases of COVID-19. Nearly every sample came with metadata listing a de-identified subject ID, COVID-19 status, age in years and sex. The material from the prospective study consisted of cDNA or gDNA derived from T cells, B-cell-depleted T cells, or PBMCs. Where HLA class I and class II types were available, the types were taken from metadata supplied by the sample provider, not from assay-based typing. The samples were drawn from the first 160 participants of the ongoing ImmuneRACE study and from some 1,300 subjects provided by 6 global collaborators. Deeply sampled blood TCRbeta repertoires from subjects exposed to, actively infected with, or recovered from COVID-19 were included in the dataset. The repertoires were made available in a free public database intended to serve as a resource for research on the immune response to SARS-CoV-2.

In this sample, this clone turned up a few times. The antigen this receptor binds is unknown. No base quality information exists; no much larger clone differs at one position. Results the study describes overall, beyond this receptor: How much clinical and demographic metadata was included differed by source and by participant, and the metadata was provided uncurated.

Participants in the prospective study were enrolled through a virtual design, were aged about 18 to 100 years, and lived in approximately 25 United States geographic areas. In the prospective study, cohorts were assigned on the basis of participant-reported clinical history obtained from a screening survey and a study questionnaire. Mobile phlebotomists in the prospective study collected whole blood, serum and a nasopharyngeal or oropharyngeal swab from every participant. Additional blood draws and questionnaires over an approximately two-month period could optionally be provided by prospective study participants. Before DNA extraction, blood samples from the prospective study were shipped at room temperature or frozen. TCRbeta CDR3 regions were amplified from genomic DNA using the immunoSEQ Assay, a bias-controlled multiplex PCR. As for how the authors treated the data: Nucleated cell counts per sample were estimated from amplification of reference gene primers within the assay. To quantify the absolute abundance of each unique TCRbeta CDR3 rearrangement, sequence reads were collapsed and filtered. For each sample, productive Simpson clonality was calculated by taking the square root of Simpson's diversity index across productive rearrangements. TCRdb stores this immuneACCESS table with in-frame sequences only. Part of the clones is absent; in the studies checked, under half of the shortfall reflects unresolved V genes, and no reason is known for the rest. V and J calls and clone size come straight from that table; D and trimming were deduced from the DNA. The sample table records 380,000 or so clones; around 90% of these occur just once. Clones ranked in the top ten supply approximately 2.1% of the sample.

This receptor was obtained from a woman aged 35 to 49 with acute COVID-19. Specimen: PBMCs or T cells enriched from blood (not recorded which).

DNA sequence: TGTGCCAGCAGCCAAGGGCCCGGAGGGGGCCGGGAGCTGTTTTTT. It codes for CASSQGPGGGRELFF. The chain links TRBV3-1 (or the pseudogene TRBV3-2) with TRBJ2-2, and the D gene may be TRBD1, 7 bases matching. V sheds 1 base and J sheds 9 bases, leaving 15 bases between their ends. Based on the germline V gene (reference sequence), the CDR1 and CDR2 sequences are LGHDT and YNNKEL. The CDR3 holds 15 amino acids from the cysteine to the phenylalanine. Of the read, only the CDR3 DNA is kept; its 45 bases are in frame from base 1.